Below, one T cell receptor beta chain is given with its context. The data belong to a study of blood T cell repertoires in COVID-19. On the study more broadly: T cells, B-cell-depleted T cells, or PBMCs supplied cDNA or gDNA.

Seattle patients were enrolled while actively infected and followed longitudinally. The CDR3 totals 13 residues. V was clipped by 5 bases and J by 10 bases; unmatched bases: 8. Germline CDR1 reads SGHTA; CDR2 reads FQGNSA. Original processing notes: From reference gene primer amplification, estimates of nucleated cell counts were derived. Sequencing was performed with immunoSEQ multiplex PCR; in TCRdb, only in-frame clones are kept and a portion is missing. The V and J calls and the clone size are those of that table, but D and trimming were determined from the DNA. The sample includes approximately 180,000 clones, 80% to 90% of them seen just once.

The material sequenced was peripheral blood. V and J are TRBV7-2 and TRBJ1-1; the match to TRBD1 covers 9 bases. This clonotype was obtained from a woman aged 70-85 years with COVID-19, enrolled during active disease. The chain's CDR3 is CASSLARGQGAFF. The DNA of the CDR3 is TGTGCCAGCAGCCTCGCTCGGGGACAGGGAGCTTTCTTT.